This entry describes one T cell receptor (beta chain). This sample was included in a study of blood T cell repertoires in COVID-19. TCRdb's table, derived via immunoSEQ multiplex PCR, lists solely in-frame clones and lacks some. Of 250,000 to 300,000 clones in the sample, roughly 88% were seen once. The V end was cut by 3 bases, the J end by 0 bases, with 6 bases between. Per germline, CDR1 MDHEN and CDR2 SYDVKM. This CDR3 has 14 amino acids. The TCR originated in a woman between 65 and 79 years old with COVID-19, enrolled during active disease. The sample taken for sequencing was peripheral blood. J is TRBJ2-1 and V is TRBV28, with a possible D match to TRBD2 (6 bases). The CDR3 coding sequence is TGTGCCAGCAGTTTCGGGAGCTCCTACAATGAGCAGTTCTTC. This gives the protein CASSFGSSYNEQFF. The variable domain in full, completed from reference TRBV28 and TRBJ2-1, reads DVKVTQSSRYLVKRTGEKVFLECVQDMDHENMFWYRQDPGLGLRLIYFSYDVKMKEKGDIPEGYSVSREKKERFSLILESASTNQTSMYLCASSFGSSYNEQFFGPGTRLTVL.